These 24 T cell receptor beta chains came from one sample sequenced in a study of response to subunit inactivated influenza vaccine (dated by TCRdb to 2017 to 2018). Library preparation employed RT-PCR. Sequencing relied on an Illumina HiSeq 2500. TCRdb passed the public sequencing reads through fastp at Q25 and MiXCR, retaining productive beta sequences. Each entry merges the rows of one CDR3 protein and shows their most common DNA and genes. This sample gives 490,000 or so distinct CDR3 sequences in total; about 8% of them show up just once. The top ten clonotypes cover around 13% of the sample. Sample: PBMCs from blood, taken around 2 years after vaccination. All receptors come from a man in his fifties or sixties who received an inactivated influenza vaccine. Donor details come from another sample of the same person, matched by shared clones.

This clonotype was found a few times. The rearrangement joins TRBV20-1 to TRBJ2-1; 13 bases fit TRBD2. Germline V gene data show CDR1 as DFQATT and CDR2 as SNEGSKA (reference sequence). V dropped 3 bases and J dropped 0; count of bases not matched to a gene: 2. This CDR3 contains 16 residues. CDR3 in DNA: TGCAGTGCTAGTCGGACTAGCGGGAGCTCCTACAATGAGCAGTTCTTC. As protein: CSASRTSGSSYNEQFF.

In its sample, this clonotype was seen a few times. This chain connects TRBV5-1 to TRBJ2-5, with a weak D call TRBD2 (5 bases). Trimming pared 0 bases from V and 4 bases from J, leaving 13 bases between. CDR1 SGHRS and CDR2 YFSETQ come from the germline V gene. The CDR3 is 15 residues long. The CDR3 DNA reads as TGCGCCAGCAGCTTGGTTTCGGGATCTCGAGAGACCCAGTACTTC. It is translated as CASSLVSGSRETQYF.

The chain couples TRBV29-1 to TRBJ2-1, with D perhaps TRBD1 or TRBD2 (5 bases each). CDR3 length: 15 amino acids. V gave up 2 bases and J gave up 4 bases, with 15 bases separating them. The germline gives CDR1 SQVTM, CDR2 ANQGSEA. CDR3 sequence: CSVEKRETAYNEQFF. CDR3 DNA: TGCAGCGTTGAAAAGAGGGAGACAGCATACAATGAGCAGTTCTTC.

This clonotype has at least ten counts. The J gene is TRBJ2-7, the V gene TRBV4-1, with TRBD1 matching 7 bases. This CDR3 is 13 amino acids long. Germline V gene lookup returns CDR1 MGHRA and CDR2 YSYEKL. Trimming cost V 2 bases and J 3 bases; bases outside gene matches: 1. CDR3 nucleotides: TGCGCCAGCAGCCAAAGGGACAGCTACGAGCAGTACTTC. Amino acid sequence: CASSQRDSYEQYF.

This clonotype has more than one count but fewer than ten. In DNA, the CDR3 is TGCAGCGTTGAAGGTCGGTACACAGATACGCAGTATTTT. Residues: CSVEGRYTDTQYF. The chain uses TRBV29-1 and TRBJ2-3; D gene unclear. CDR1 is SQVTM, CDR2 ANQGSEA, per germline. V was trimmed by 1 base and J by 2 bases, leaving 7 bases between them. The CDR3 runs to 13 residues.

The V and J genes are TRBV9 and TRBJ2-5; 11 bases map to TRBD2. There are 15 residues in the CDR3. Germline V lookup: CDR1 SGDLS, CDR2 YYNGEE. V lost 3 bases and J lost 5; bases outside the gene matches: 6. CDR3 loop: CASSEGLAEGETQYF. CDR3 nucleotide sequence: TGTGCCAGCAGCGAGGGACTAGCGGAAGGGGAGACCCAGTACTTC.

This clonotype was seen at least ten times. The V and J genes are TRBV3-1 and TRBJ1-1; D possibly corresponds to TRBD1 (5 bases). The V and J ends lost 4 bases and 1 base respectively, with 10 bases between them. This CDR3 region has 14 residues. Germline CDR1 and CDR2: LGHDT and YNNKEL (reference sequence). The CDR3 reads CASSPVGGNTEAFF. The CDR3 region has the DNA TGTGCCAGCAGCCCGGTCGGGGGGAACACTGAAGCTTTCTTT. The variable domain in full, completed from reference TRBV3-1 and TRBJ1-1, reads DTAVSQTPKYLVTQMGNDKSIKCEQNLGHDTMYWYKQDSKKFLKIMFSYNNKELIINETVPNRFSPKSPDKAHLNLHINSLELGDSAVYFCASSPVGGNTEAFFGQGTRLTVV.

V and J are TRBV29-1 and TRBJ2-7; tentatively, D is TRBD1 or TRBD2 (5 bases each). The CDR3 runs to 13 residues. Trimming cost V 4 bases and J 5 bases, with 15 bases left between them. Germline assignment: CDR1 SQVTM and CDR2 ANQGSEA. The CDR3 DNA sequence: TGCAGCGTTGGCAGGGAGATCGGGCACGAGCAGTACTTC. It specifies CSVGREIGHEQYF.

This clonotype occurred once. The gene calls are TRBV4-2 and TRBJ2-2; no clear D gene. Germline CDR1 and CDR2: LGHNA and YNFKEQ. V lost 0 bases, J lost 6 bases, and 8 bases lay in between. This CDR3 is 14 amino acids long. The CDR3 region is CASSQEDRPGELFF. DNA for the CDR3: TGTGCCAGCAGCCAAGAAGATAGGCCCGGGGAGCTGTTTTTT.

V usage is TRBV5-1 and J usage is TRBJ1-6; D is unclear. This CDR3 is 14 amino acids long. The V end was cut by 0 bases, the J end by 10 bases, with 11 bases between. Germline loops: CDR1 SGHRS, CDR2 YFSETQ. CDR3 in amino acids: CASSLAWVGSPLHF. The CDR3 DNA sequence: TGCGCCAGCAGCTTGGCCTGGGTAGGCTCACCCCTCCACTTT.

This clonotype was picked up a small number of times. This chain joins TRBV3-1 and TRBJ2-2, with D perhaps assigned TRBD1 or TRBD2 (6 bases each). Trimming removed 4 bases from V and 6 bases from J, with 12 bases in between. Germline V gives CDR1 LGHDT, CDR2 YNNKEL (reference sequence). This CDR3 is built from 14 residues. The CDR3 reads CASSRARGPGELFF. CDR3 DNA: TGTGCCAGCAGCCGCGCACGGGGGCCCGGGGAGCTGTTTTTT. Complete variable domain (other parts from reference TRBV3-1 and TRBJ2-2): DTAVSQTPKYLVTQMGNDKSIKCEQNLGHDTMYWYKQDSKKFLKIMFSYNNKELIINETVPNRFSPKSPDKAHLNLHINSLELGDSAVYFCASSRARGPGELFFGEGSRLTVL.

The sample holds a few counts of this clonotype. V usage is TRBV27 and J usage is TRBJ2-2; perhaps TRBD2 as D (5 bases). Germline V gives CDR1 MNHEY, CDR2 SMNVEV (reference sequence). V lost 8 bases and J lost 1, with 20 bases in between. The CDR3 spans 17 residues. CDR3 sequence (DNA): TGTGCCAGCTGTTCTTCCGGTGGGGAGATGAACACCGGGGAGCTGTTTTTT. This translates into CASCSSGGEMNTGELFF.

The chain has TRBV29-1 and TRBJ1-1, with 12 bases aligning to TRBD1. The junction had 5 bases not matched to a gene; V was cut back by 1 base and J by 5 bases. The germline CDR1 and CDR2 sequences are SQVTM and ANQGSEA. This CDR3 is 15 amino acids long. The CDR3 spells CSVEGDRGLRTEAFF. CDR3 coding DNA: TGCAGCGTTGAAGGGGACAGGGGGCTTAGGACTGAAGCTTTCTTT.

This clonotype appeared many times. This chain connects TRBV20-1 to TRBJ2-7, with 8 bases matching TRBD2. This CDR3 has 14 residues. V lost 1 base and J lost 4; bases outside the gene matches: 6. The germline V gene has CDR1 DFQATT and CDR2 SNEGSKA (reference sequence). This CDR3 is CSARVPASGYEQYF. DNA for the CDR3: TGCAGTGCTAGAGTTCCCGCTAGCGGGTACGAGCAGTACTTC.

This clonotype appeared a few times. The J gene is TRBJ1-1, the V gene TRBV7-2, with a weak D call TRBD1 (5 bases). Trimming cost V 5 bases and J 1 base, with 14 bases left between them. CDR1 is SGHTA, CDR2 FQGNSA, per germline. CDR3 length: 15 residues. CDR3 nucleotide sequence: TGTGCCAGCAGCCGAATGACAGTGACGAACACTGAAGCTTTCTTT. Translating it yields CASSRMTVTNTEAFF.

This clonotype was counted only a few times. The chain uses TRBV28 and TRBJ1-5; D not certain. The CDR3 sequence is 15 residues long. V was clipped by 5 bases and J by 2 bases, with 13 bases between them. The germline gives CDR1 MDHEN, CDR2 SYDVKM. The CDR3 sequence is CASSPPRARNQPQHF. The CDR3 bases are TGTGCCAGCAGTCCCCCACGTGCACGCAATCAGCCCCAGCATTTT.

This clonotype was seen only a few times. This chain links TRBV14 with TRBJ2-1, with 10 bases lining up with TRBD2. CDR1 SGHDN and CDR2 FVKESK come from the germline V gene. This CDR3 has 13 residues. V was pared by 3 bases and J by 15 bases, with 8 bases of the junction left unmatched. The CDR3 spells CASSQQDSGRRFF. CDR3 coding DNA: TGTGCCAGCAGCCAGCAAGATAGCGGGAGGCGGTTCTTC.

This clonotype was seen many times. The J gene is TRBJ2-1, the V gene TRBV6-2 or TRBV6-3; 12 bases match TRBD2. The trim removed 4 bases at V and 3 bases at J, leaving 4 bases unmatched. Germline V gene sequence: CDR1 MNHEY, CDR2 SVGEGT. CDR3 length: 16 residues. The CDR3: CASSSGTSGHYNEQFF. The DNA for the CDR3 is TGTGCCAGCAGTTCTGGGACTAGCGGGCACTACAATGAGCAGTTCTTC.

This clonotype showed up many times. The gene calls are TRBV4-1 and TRBJ1-5; 9 positions match TRBD1. Germline V gene lookup returns CDR1 MGHRA and CDR2 YSYEKL. The length of the CDR3 is 16 residues. V shed 0 bases, J shed 5 bases, and the junction held 5 bases outside the gene matches. CDR3 coding DNA: TGCGCCAGCAGCCAAGATGGGACAGGGCGCCATCAGCCCCAGCATTTT. As protein: CASSQDGTGRHQPQHF.

The chain couples TRBV7-9 to TRBJ2-7; 7 positions match TRBD2. The CDR3 consists of 16 residues. Germline V CDR1 and CDR2: SEHNR, FQNEAQ (reference sequence). The V and J ends lost 4 bases and 7 bases, in that order; junction bases with no gene match: 16. The CDR3: CASSSSSGTNNREQYF. The CDR3 DNA is TGTGCCAGCAGCTCATCCTCCGGGACTAATAATAGGGAGCAGTACTTC. The full variable domain, in which reference TRBV7-9 and TRBJ2-7 provide the parts outside the CDR3, is DTGVSQNPRHKITKRGQNVTFRCDPISEHNRLYWYRQTLGQGPEFLTYFQNEAQLEKSRLLSDRFSAERPKGSFSTLEIQRTEQGDSAMYLCASSSSSGTNNREQYFGPGTRLTVT.

This clonotype was observed a few times. This chain uses TRBV12-3 or TRBV12-4 with TRBJ1-2; a possible D gene is TRBD1 (5 bases). Trimming shortened V by 1 base and J by 4 bases, and 13 bases separated the two germline ends. The length of the CDR3 is 15 residues. As DNA, the CDR3 is TGTGCCAGCAGTTTAGGACAGATGCCTGTCTATGGCTACACCTTC. It encodes CASSLGQMPVYGYTF.

This clonotype was found a few times. The chain links TRBV10-3 to TRBJ1-6; D gene ambiguous. This CDR3 region has 14 residues. V was trimmed by 2 bases and J by 5 bases, leaving 7 bases between them. Germline CDR1 and CDR2: ENHRY and SYGVKD. The CDR3 reads CAISEGTDNSPLHF. For the CDR3, the DNA is TGTGCCATCAGTGAGGGCACAGATAATTCACCCCTCCACTTT.

Ten or more counts support this clonotype. The genes are TRBV12-3 or TRBV12-4 and TRBJ1-3, with TRBD1 as a possible D gene (5 bases). V was cut by 4 bases and J by 0 bases, with 13 bases left in between. The CDR3 is made up of 16 amino acids. The CDR3 is CASSSSGTVSGNTIYF. The CDR3 bases are TGTGCCAGCAGTTCCTCCGGGACCGTCTCTGGAAACACCATATATTTT.

This clonotype was detected only a few times. The chain combines TRBV9 with TRBJ2-5; 11 nucleotides line up with TRBD1. Germline CDR1 SGDLS, CDR2 YYNGEE. V shed 1 base, J shed 1 base, and the junction held 3 bases outside the gene matches. The CDR3 loop spans 16 amino acids. CDR3 bases: TGTGCCAGCAGCGTACAGGGGACAGGGGGCCAAGAGACCCAGTACTTC. This sequence encodes CASSVQGTGGQETQYF.